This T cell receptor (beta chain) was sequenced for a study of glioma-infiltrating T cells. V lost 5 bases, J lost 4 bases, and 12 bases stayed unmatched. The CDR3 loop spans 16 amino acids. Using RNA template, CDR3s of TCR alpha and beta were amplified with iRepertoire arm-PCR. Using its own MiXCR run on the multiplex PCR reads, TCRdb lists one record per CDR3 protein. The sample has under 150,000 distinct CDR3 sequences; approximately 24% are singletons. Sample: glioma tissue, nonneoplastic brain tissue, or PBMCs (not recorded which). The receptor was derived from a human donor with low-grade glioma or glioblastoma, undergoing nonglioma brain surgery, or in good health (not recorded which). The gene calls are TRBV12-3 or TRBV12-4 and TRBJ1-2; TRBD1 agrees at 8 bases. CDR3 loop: CASSATGTGLPYGYTF. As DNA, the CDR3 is TGTGCCAGCAGTGCCACCGGGACAGGTCTTCCCTATGGCTACACCTTC.